This T cell receptor beta chain is from a study of molecular identifiers for immune sequencing clone quantification. The trim removed 4 bases at V and 0 bases at J, leaving 10 bases unmatched. The CDR3 is made up of 18 amino acids. TCRdb passed the PCR reads through MiXCR, listing each CDR3 protein once. Of about 630,000 distinct CDR3 sequences in the sample, 25% are singletons; the top ten hold about 0.81%. To note about this clonotype: Possible read error: a much larger clone is one base away.

The genes are TRBV5-3 and TRBJ2-6; TRBD1 agrees at 7 bases. TRBV5-3 is filed as an ORF, its function uncertain. The source material was naive CD8+ T cells from blood, with Jurkat cell RNA spiked in. Subset noted: FACS-sorted CD8+CD4-CCR7+CD45RA+ naive T cells. The receptor was isolated from a human donor in good health. Some libraries in this study had Jurkat cell RNA spiked in. The CDR3 loop is CARSPARDSSSGANVLTF. The CDR3 nucleotides are TGTGCCAGAAGCCCCGCAAGGGACAGCAGCTCTGGGGCCAACGTCCTGACTTTC.